The 3 T cell receptor beta chains listed next were all sequenced from one sample in a study of cytomegalovirus exposure and HLA in healthy donors. Primers: 60 Vbeta forward and 13 Jbeta reverse. The protocol was immunoSEQ multiplex PCR, while the TCRdb copy is restricted to in-frame clones and leaves out a portion. The table has fewer than 350,000 clones, roughly 90% seen once. The sequenced sample consisted of PBMCs. These receptors all stem from a woman aged 18-29 years in good health and CMV-seronegative.

The genes are TRBV7-8 and TRBJ1-2, with TRBD1 matching 7 bases. J was trimmed by 4 bases and V by 1 base; bases with no gene match: 6. Germline V gene lookup returns CDR1 SGHVS and CDR2 FQNEAQ. The CDR3 length is 15 residues. In nucleotides, the CDR3 is TGTGCCAGCAGCTTAGGTCAGGGGGTAGGCTATGGCTACACCTTC. Its protein is CASSLGQGVGYGYTF.

The J gene is TRBJ2-1, the V gene TRBV4-1; 11 bases match TRBD2. The CDR3 length is 17 residues. With 3 bases clipped from V and 4 bases from J, the junction kept 8 bases outside the gene matches. Germline assignment: CDR1 MGHRA and CDR2 YSYEKL. The CDR3 region is CASSHLLAGDNYNEQFF. DNA of the CDR3: TGCGCCAGCAGCCACCTACTAGCGGGGGATAATTACAATGAGCAGTTCTTC.

The chain is built from TRBV27 and TRBJ2-7; TRBD1 matches at 7 bases. With V trimmed by 6 bases and J by 2 bases, 7 bases remained unmatched. The CDR3 runs to 14 residues. Germline-derived CDR1 and CDR2 are MNHEY and SMNVEV (reference sequence). The CDR3 is CASSPRGSPYEQYF. The DNA for the CDR3 is TGTGCCAGCAGCCCCAGGGGGTCACCCTACGAGCAGTACTTC.